This T cell receptor (beta chain) stems from a study of T cells in Graves' hyperthyroidism and ophthalmopathy. The source material, RNA transcripts, was used to amplify TCR beta CDR3 regions. HTBI primers were the set used in a first-round RT-PCR of the TCR CDR3. Each CDR3 protein is one row after TCRdb ran MiXCR on the multiplex PCR reads. The sample lists around 450,000 distinct CDR3 sequences, roughly 14% occurring once. The germline gives CDR1 LNHNV, CDR2 YYDKDF (reference sequence). The V segment lost 5 bases and the J segment 2 bases; nucleotides outside the gene matches: 5. The CDR3 has 14 residues. This clonotype was seen repeatedly, ten times or more.

The receptor comes from a woman between 18 and 29 years old with Graves' hyperthyroidism. The sequenced material came from blood. This chain links TRBV15 with TRBJ2-7; 8 bases line up with TRBD1. CDR3 amino acids: CATSLGQGPYEQYF. CDR3 in DNA: TGTGCCACCAGCCTCGGACAGGGTCCCTACGAGCAGTACTTC.